This T cell receptor (beta chain) appears in the sequencing data of a study of blood T cell repertoires in COVID-19. Whole-study context: Donors in the United States, Italy and Spain gave samples during acute or convalescent COVID-19. Sample material is recorded as cDNA or gDNA derived from T cells, B-cell-depleted T cells, or PBMCs.

The germline CDR1 and CDR2 sequences are KGHSH and LQKENI. The length of the CDR3 is 15 residues. The J segment lost 8 bases and the V segment lost 2 bases, leaving 10 bases of the junction unmatched. In the original workflow: How many nucleated cells were present was estimated from reference gene primer amplification. Clones were sequenced by immunoSEQ multiplex PCR, and TCRdb holds only the in-frame ones, with some missing. V and J calls and clone size are given by that table; D and trimming were obtained from the DNA. The sample lists some 80,000 clones, around nine tenths occurring once. Sequencing was carried out using peripheral blood. J is TRBJ1-1 and V is TRBV18, with 8 nucleotides matching TRBD1. The receptor was isolated from a man older than 75 with active or convalescent COVID-19. CDR3 amino acids: CASSPSGTGIIEAFF. In nucleotides, the CDR3 is TGTGCCAGCTCACCATCCGGGACAGGAATAATCGAAGCTTTCTTT.